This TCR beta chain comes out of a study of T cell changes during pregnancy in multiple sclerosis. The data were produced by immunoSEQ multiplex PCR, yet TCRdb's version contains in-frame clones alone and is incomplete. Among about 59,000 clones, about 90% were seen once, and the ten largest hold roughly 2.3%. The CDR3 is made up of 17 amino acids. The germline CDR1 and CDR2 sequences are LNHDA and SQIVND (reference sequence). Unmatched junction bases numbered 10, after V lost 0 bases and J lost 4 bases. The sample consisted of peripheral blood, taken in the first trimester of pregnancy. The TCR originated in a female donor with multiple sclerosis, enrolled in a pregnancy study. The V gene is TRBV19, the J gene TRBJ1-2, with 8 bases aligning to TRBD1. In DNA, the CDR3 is TGTGCCAGTAGTATAGATATCCCAGGGGGCAGGAGCTATGGCTACACCTTC. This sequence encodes CASSIDIPGGRSYGYTF.